A single sample is the source of the 21 T cell receptor beta chains below, sequenced in a study of CD8 T cells in ankylosing spondylitis. One entry per CDR3 protein, called by TCRdb with MiXCR from the 5' RACE reads. The sample shows around 180,000 distinct CDR3 sequences, 10% to 15% of them seen only once. Sequencing input: blood, either unsorted or a sorted T cell fraction (not recorded which). The source of these receptors is a female donor with ankylosing spondylitis or in good health (not recorded which).

Points on this clonotype: One junction end disagrees with the germline gene, perhaps due to a read error. The CDR3 loop is CASSRVGLAGINEQVF. CDR3 in DNA: TGTGCCAGCAGCCGAGTAGGACTAGCGGGAATCAATGAGCAGGTCTTC. This sequence joins TRBV7-9 and TRBJ2-1; TRBD2 matches 12 bases. The CDR3 has 16 residues. Germline V gene sequence: CDR1 SEHNR, CDR2 FQNEAQ (reference sequence). The full variable domain, completed using reference TRBV7-9 and TRBJ2-1, is DTGVSQNPRHKITKRGQNVTFRCDPISEHNRLYWYRQTLGQGPEFLTYFQNEAQLEKSRLLSDRFSAERPKGSFSTLEIQRTEQGDSAMYLCASSRVGLAGINEQVFGPGTRLTVL.

On this clonotype: A much more abundant neighbour one base away suggests this may be a read error. The gene calls are TRBV20-1 and TRBJ2-7, with D possibly matching TRBD2 (6 bases). The CDR3 has 14 residues. CDR1 is DFQATT, CDR2 SNEGSKA, per germline (reference sequence). The CDR3 is CNARDPGLSYEQYF. CDR3 in DNA: TGCAATGCTAGAGATCCGGGACTGAGTTACGAGCAGTACTTC.

This clonotype appeared many times. V usage is TRBV29-1 and J usage is TRBJ2-7, with TRBD2 matching over 12 bases. The J segment lost 2 bases and the V segment lost 4 bases, leaving 12 bases of the junction unmatched. The germline gives CDR1 SQVTM, CDR2 ANQGSEA. CDR3 size: 17 residues. CDR3 sequence (DNA): TGCAGCGTTGGCGGTGGTCCTAGCGGGAGGGGAGCCTACGAGCAGTACTTC. It specifies CSVGGGPSGRGAYEQYF.

There are many counts of this clonotype. The V call is TRBV5-1, the J call TRBJ2-1; TRBD2 aligns across 11 bases. The germline CDR1 and CDR2 sequences are SGHRS and YFSETQ. This CDR3 is 16 amino acids long. V dropped 1 base and J dropped 7; count of bases not matched to a gene: 7. The CDR3 region is CASSLLLAGVGNEQFF. The CDR3 coding sequence is TGCGCCAGCAGCTTGCTACTAGCGGGAGTTGGGAATGAGCAGTTCTTC.

This clonotype has only a few counts. The V call is TRBV4-3, the J call TRBJ2-3; D not resolved. Per germline, CDR1 LGHNA and CDR2 YSLEER. V was cut by 1 base and J by 0 bases, with 14 bases left in between. The CDR3 runs 17 residues. The CDR3 DNA reads TGCGCCAGCAGCCAAGCGCGGTTCTCTTCTAGCACAGATACGCAGTATTTT. Protein: CASSQARFSSSTDTQYF.

This clonotype came up many times. J is TRBJ2-1 and V is TRBV24-1, with 9 bases identical to TRBD1. Germline assignment: CDR1 KGHDR and CDR2 SFDVKD. The CDR3 runs to 15 residues. V was clipped by 3 bases and J by 9 bases; unmatched bases: 8. The CDR3 DNA is TGTGCCACCAGTGATACACCGGGACAGGGCACTGAGCAGTTCTTC. The encoded protein is CATSDTPGQGTEQFF.

At least ten counts were recorded for this clonotype. This chain uses TRBV6-2 or TRBV6-3 with TRBJ1-1; 9 positions match TRBD1. CDR1 MNHEY and CDR2 SVGEGT come from the germline V gene. The CDR3 totals 13 residues. CDR3 residues: CVTTGTGYTEAFF. DNA for the CDR3: TGTGTCACAACCGGGACAGGGTACACTGAAGCTTTCTTT.

This clonotype was detected many times. The rearrangement joins TRBV24-1 to TRBJ2-1; TRBD1 is a possible D gene (6 bases). Germline V CDR1 and CDR2: KGHDR, SFDVKD. The CDR3 contains 14 residues. V was cut by 5 bases and J by 8 bases, with 15 bases left in between. CDR3 sequence reads: CATSGGPLLDEQFF. The CDR3 DNA is TGTGCCACCAGTGGGGGGCCGCTGTTGGATGAGCAGTTCTTC.

The rearrangement joins TRBV20-1 to TRBJ2-5; TRBD1 is a possible D gene (6 bases). The CDR3 runs to 12 residues. CDR1 is DFQATT and CDR2 is SNEGSKA in the germline V gene (reference sequence). V dropped 5 bases and J dropped 3 bases, with 10 bases sitting between them. The CDR3 is CSAWDTKETQYF. CDR3 sequence (DNA): TGCAGTGCTTGGGACACTAAAGAGACCCAGTACTTC.

The sample holds many counts of this clonotype. This sequence joins TRBV19 and TRBJ1-5, with 9 bases that match TRBD1. V gave up 4 bases and J gave up 5 bases; unmatched junction bases: 6. This CDR3 has 15 amino acids. Germline values: CDR1 LNHDA, CDR2 SQIVND (reference sequence). The CDR3 coding sequence is TGTGCCAGTAGTAACAGGGGGCGTAAAGATCAGCCCCAGCATTTT. As protein: CASSNRGRKDQPQHF.

In this sample, this clonotype turned up many times. The chain uses TRBV5-1 and TRBJ2-7, with D possibly matching TRBD1 (6 bases). Germline values: CDR1 SGHRS, CDR2 YFSETQ. Trimming stripped 4 bases from V and 0 bases from J, with 11 bases between. The CDR3 contains 14 residues. The CDR3 reads CASSKDSLSYEQYF. The CDR3 region has the DNA TGCGCCAGCAGCAAGGACAGTCTCTCCTACGAGCAGTACTTC.

This clonotype occurred many times. The chain joins TRBV2 to TRBJ2-3; 11 bases are a match to TRBD2. The CDR3 covers 15 residues. After removal of 7 bases from V and 5 bases from J, the junction contained 8 bases not matched to a gene. CDR1 is SNHLY and CDR2 is FYNNEI in the germline V gene. In DNA form, the CDR3 reads TGTGCCAGCACATTTAGTGGACTAGCGGGAGATACGCAGTATTTT. This sequence encodes CASTFSGLAGDTQYF.

A remark on this clonotype: A much larger clone is a single base away; this may be a read error. V usage is TRBV20-1 and J usage is TRBJ2-1, with 7 bases that match TRBD2. Germline loops: CDR1 DFQATT, CDR2 SNEGSKA (reference sequence). This CDR3 comprises 16 residues. As DNA, the CDR3 is TGCAGTGCTATGCCCCCTCCGGGAGGTAGGGTCAATCAGCAGTTCTTC. This sequence encodes CSAMPPPGGRVNQQFF.

The chain uses TRBV29-1 and TRBJ2-5, with D tentatively TRBD2 (5 bases). CDR1 is SQVTM and CDR2 is ANQGSEA in the germline V gene. This CDR3 is 13 amino acids long. V shed 6 bases and J shed 1 base, with 12 bases lying between them. Here the CDR3 DNA reads TGCAGCGTCCCCGGACTGACCCAAGAGACCCAGTACTTC. It translates to CSVPGLTQETQYF.

This clonotype was seen repeatedly, ten times or more. The chain couples TRBV6-2 or TRBV6-3 to TRBJ2-3; D gene ambiguous. CDR3 length: 13 residues. Trimming took off 8 bases at V and 7 bases at J, with 16 bases between the two ends. The germline gives CDR1 MNHEY, CDR2 SVGEGT. CDR3 nucleotides: TGTGCCAGCGGAGACCAAGGAGCATATACGCAGTATTTT. This sequence encodes CASGDQGAYTQYF.

This clonotype was seen at least ten times. V is TRBV7-6 and J is TRBJ1-4; the D is unclear. Germline CDR1 reads SGHVS; CDR2 reads FNYEAQ. V was cut by 2 bases and J by 4 bases, with 8 bases left in between. This CDR3 has 14 residues. The CDR3 loop reads CASSLLGINEKLFF. The CDR3 DNA follows: TGTGCCAGCAGCTTACTGGGGATTAATGAAAAACTGTTTTTT.

This clonotype was observed at least ten times. The chain carries TRBV11-2 and TRBJ2-7, with 8 nucleotides matching TRBD2. CDR1 is SGHAT, CDR2 FQNNGV, per germline. After removal of 4 bases from V and 5 bases from J, the junction contained 19 bases not matched to a gene. This CDR3 comprises 18 residues. The DNA for the CDR3 is TGTGCCAGCAGCTCGCCTTTGCCCCGGACTAGCATTTTAGACGAGCAGTACTTC. Its protein is CASSSPLPRTSILDEQYF.

This clonotype was recorded many times. The CDR3 loop reads CASSLASTEAFF. The DNA of the CDR3 is TGCGCCAGCAGCTTGGCCAGTACTGAAGCTTTCTTT. The chain combines TRBV5-1 with TRBJ1-1, with D uncertain. V was cut by 0 bases and J by 5 bases, with 5 bases left in between. CDR3 size: 12 residues. Germline assignment: CDR1 SGHRS and CDR2 YFSETQ.

This clonotype was counted at least ten times. In nucleotides, the CDR3 is TGCGCCAGCAGCTTGGCCCTAGCTAACACCGGGGAGCTGTTTTTT. Translated: CASSLALANTGELFF. This sequence joins TRBV5-1 and TRBJ2-2, with D perhaps matching TRBD2 (5 bases). Per germline, CDR1 SGHRS and CDR2 YFSETQ. The V and J ends lost 0 bases and 2 bases respectively, with 8 bases between them. This CDR3 comprises 15 residues.

This clonotype was detected many times. The chain joins TRBV20-1 to TRBJ1-6, with D unclear. The germline CDR1 and CDR2 sequences are DFQATT and SNEGSKA (reference sequence). The CDR3 has 13 residues. The V and J ends lost 0 bases and 8 bases respectively, with 8 bases between them. The CDR3 loop is CSARENPDSPLHF. Here the CDR3 DNA reads TGCAGTGCTAGAGAAAACCCAGATTCACCCCTCCACTTT.

This clonotype was recorded many times. The chain carries TRBV27 and TRBJ1-4, with unresolved D. Germline-derived CDR1 and CDR2 are MNHEY and SMNVEV (reference sequence). The CDR3 has 13 amino acids. V lost 2 bases and J 5 bases, leaving 6 bases between the germline ends. CDR3 residues: CASSLRENEKLFF. The DNA of the CDR3 is TGTGCCAGCAGTTTACGGGAGAATGAAAAACTGTTTTTT. Looking up the rest from reference TRBV27 and TRBJ1-4 gives the full variable domain: EAQVTQNPRYLITVTGKKLTVTCSQNMNHEYMSWYRQDPGLGLRQIYYSMNVEVTDKGDVPEGYKVSRKEKRNFPLILESPSPNQTSLYFCASSLRENEKLFFGSGTQLSVL.